The subject of this entry is one T cell receptor (beta chain). Compared with germline, one end of the junction differs, possibly owing to a read error. The assay was immunoSEQ multiplex PCR, and TCRdb's table has in-frame clones only and misses some. Here the sample spans some 2,000,000 clones, 95% being singletons. This record belongs to a study of shared clonotypes between healthy human individuals. The CDR3 totals 13 residues. From germline, CDR1 is SSHAT and CDR2 FNYEAQ (reference sequence). This rearrangement joins TRBV7-7 to TRBJ2-7; no definite D call. Sequences were obtained from naive CD4+ T cells sorted from blood. The subset: CD45RA+ positively selected. This receptor was identified in a man in his late teens or twenties in good health. CDR3 sequence reads: CASSLEPRGEQYF. CDR3 DNA sequence: TGTGCTAGCAGCTTAGAACCCAGAGGCGAGCAGTACTTC.